What follows describes a single TCR beta chain. Antigen unknown. The authors ran the assay at deep level. Ten immunoSEQ deep assay plates were used to sequence the DNA of unsorted PBMCs. Using immunoSEQ multiplex PCR, the repertoire was profiled, and TCRdb retains in-frame clones only, with some absent. The data contain roughly 500,000 clones, 76% of them singletons. The donor population consisted of healthy HIV-negative adults with no recent acute infections or vaccinations. These data belong to a study of shared clonotypes between healthy human individuals. The V end was cut by 1 base, the J end by 3 bases, with 8 bases between. Germline V CDR1 and CDR2: SGHDT, YYEEEE. The length of the CDR3 is 14 residues. General study results and limits: In this cohort, only blood was sampled, and tissue repertoires likely differ.

Sample: PBMCs. This chain links TRBV5-6 with TRBJ1-3; no clear D. The origin of this receptor is a woman aged 40 to 50 in good health. Some clones in this sample may be carry-over from other donors' samples. As DNA, the CDR3 is TGTGCCAGCAGCTTGTTCGGGGATGGAAACACCATATATTTT. Its translation: CASSLFGDGNTIYF.